The 29 T cell receptor beta chains below come from one sample, sequenced in a study of CD8 T cells in cerebrospinal fluid in Alzheimer's disease (dated by TCRdb to about 2020). The method was 10x single-cell sequencing. The instrument was a NextSeq 550. TCRdb reprocessed the reads and provides one entry for every CDR3 protein sequence; no DNA is given. The table for this sample shows approximately 1,000 distinct CDR3 sequences. Clones ranked in the top ten supply approximately 10% of the sample. Sequenced input: cerebrospinal fluid. These receptors came from a human donor in good health.

Its frequency marks this clonotype as medium-sized (0.01 to 0.1%). This chain joins TRBV20-1 and TRBJ1-6; TCRdb selects TRBD1, and the lack of DNA leaves this call unchecked. The CDR3 runs 16 residues. From germline, CDR1 is DFQATT and CDR2 SNEGSKA (reference sequence). The CDR3 spells CSARGTGDGVNSPLHF.

According to its frequency, this clonotype is large. The chain joins TRBV19 to TRBJ2-1; TCRdb names TRBD1, which stays unverified in the absence of DNA. The CDR3 consists of 16 residues. Germline V gene sequence: CDR1 LNHDA, CDR2 SQIVND (reference sequence). CDR3 protein: CASRRDWGPSYNEQFF.

CDR3 loop: CSVHTGTGELFF. This chain connects TRBV29-1 to TRBJ2-2; TCRdb outputs TRBD1, but without DNA this stays unchecked. The germline V gene encodes CDR1 SQVTM and CDR2 ANQGSEA. The CDR3 loop spans 12 amino acids.

According to its frequency, this clonotype is large. This chain joins TRBV11-2 and TRBJ2-7; TCRdb gives TRBD1 as the D gene, but with no DNA this cannot be confirmed. The CDR3 is made up of 13 amino acids. In germline, CDR1 is SGHAT, CDR2 FQNNGV. The chain's CDR3 is CASQLIRGYEQYF.

This clonotype ranks as large in terms of frequency. The chain is built from TRBV28 and TRBJ1-3; TCRdb lists TRBD1, though no DNA is available to test this call. Germline V gives CDR1 MDHEN, CDR2 SYDVKM. The CDR3 contains 12 residues. CDR3 sequence: CASRTGLHTIYF.

This clonotype is classed as medium-sized by frequency. The chain combines TRBV2 with TRBJ2-3; lacking DNA, the TRBD1 call made by TCRdb goes unchecked. Germline V CDR1 and CDR2: SNHLY, FYNNEI. This CDR3 spans 14 amino acids. Here the CDR3 reads CASQAGIRTDTQYF.

This clonotype is deemed large by its frequency. The chain recombines TRBV5-1 with TRBJ1-1; absent DNA, TCRdb's TRBD1 call cannot be checked. CDR1 is SGHRS, CDR2 YFSETQ, per germline. The CDR3 spans 14 residues. The CDR3 spells CASSSEGQDTEAFF.

This clonotype registers large by frequency. The V call is TRBV7-2, the J call TRBJ1-1. The CDR3 has 14 residues. Looked up from germline, CDR1 is SGHTA and CDR2 is FQGNSA. The CDR3 reads CASRGSRLGTEAFF.

Measured by frequency, this clonotype is medium-sized (0.01 to 0.1%). The chain combines TRBV23-1 with TRBJ1-6; the TCRdb D gene call, TRBD1, has no DNA to confirm it. TRBV23-1 carries the ORF label, with uncertain function. The CDR3 loop spans 18 amino acids. The CDR3 loop is CASSPHMGGISYNSPLHF.

Considering frequency, this clonotype is medium-sized. The chain links TRBV10-3 to TRBJ2-1; absent DNA, TCRdb's TRBD1 call cannot be checked. Looked up from germline, CDR1 is ENHRY and CDR2 is SYGVKD. There are 14 residues in the CDR3. CDR3 sequence reads: CAINPGQGALEQFF.

V usage is TRBV5-4 and J usage is TRBJ2-1; TCRdb selects TRBD1, and the lack of DNA leaves this call unchecked. The CDR3 spans 13 residues. CDR1 SGHNT and CDR2 YYREEE come from the germline V gene (reference sequence). The CDR3: CASSLFGGGEQFF.

Measured by frequency, this clonotype is medium-sized. This chain joins TRBV27 and TRBJ1-6. Germline V CDR1 and CDR2: MNHEY, SMNVEV (reference sequence). The CDR3 sequence is 13 residues long. The CDR3 here is CASGRESRSPLHF.

This clonotype registers large (0.1 to 1%) by frequency. This chain links TRBV27 with TRBJ2-3; the D call from TCRdb, TRBD1, cannot be confirmed without DNA. Germline CDR1 and CDR2: MNHEY and SMNVEV (reference sequence). The CDR3 runs to 13 residues. CDR3 residues: CASSPPPGDTQYF.

According to its frequency, this clonotype is large (0.1 to 1%). The chain carries TRBV5-1 and TRBJ2-5; TCRdb designates TRBD2, a call that cannot be tested without DNA. Germline-derived CDR1 and CDR2 are SGHRS and YFSETQ. This CDR3 region has 16 residues. The CDR3 is CASSLSRLAAQETQYF.

By frequency, this clonotype is medium-sized. This rearrangement joins TRBV28 to TRBJ2-1; absent DNA, TCRdb's TRBD1 call cannot be checked. The CDR3 loop spans 14 amino acids. Germline CDR1 MDHEN, CDR2 SYDVKM. CDR3: CASSSGGGWNEQFF.

This clonotype is labeled medium-sized based on frequency. The V call is TRBV5-1, the J call TRBJ1-3; TCRdb names TRBD1, which stays unverified in the absence of DNA. The CDR3 loop spans 19 amino acids. Germline V gene sequence: CDR1 SGHRS, CDR2 YFSETQ. Here the CDR3 reads CASSLVSGQGVSSGNTIYF.

Here the CDR3 reads CASSSTGFFYMNTEAFF. The rearrangement links TRBV6-2 or TRBV6-3 to TRBJ1-1; TCRdb calls TRBD1, which cannot be checked without DNA. Germline-derived CDR1 and CDR2 are MNHEY and SVGEGT. CDR3 length: 17 amino acids.

The genes are TRBV27 and TRBJ2-7. CDR1 is MNHEY, CDR2 SMNVEV, per germline (reference sequence). CDR3 length: 15 amino acids. CDR3 sequence: CASSSSGSSYNEQYF.

This clonotype is classed as medium-sized (0.01 to 0.1%) by frequency. The chain has TRBV11-1 and TRBJ1-1; absent DNA, TCRdb's TRBD1 call cannot be checked. This CDR3 region has 14 residues. CDR1 and CDR2 from the germline V gene are SGHAT and FQDESV (reference sequence). CDR3 loop: CASSDRLVNTEAFF.

This clonotype counts as medium-sized by frequency. CDR3 amino acids: CSVRPRGQGNPQYF. This chain joins TRBV29-1 and TRBJ2-3; the D gene TCRdb calls, TRBD1, cannot be checked with no DNA. Germline CDR1 reads SQVTM; CDR2 reads ANQGSEA. The CDR3 totals 14 residues.

This clonotype is large by frequency. The chain has TRBV12-3 or TRBV12-4 and TRBJ1-4; the D call of TRBD1 rests on TCRdb alone, since no DNA is present to check it. The CDR3 is made up of 14 amino acids. CDR3 sequence reads: CASTRWGAREKLFF.

This clonotype is labeled medium-sized based on frequency. The rearrangement uses TRBV10-2 and TRBJ2-7. Germline V gene data show CDR1 as WSHSY and CDR2 as SAAADI. The CDR3 contains 11 residues. CDR3 in amino acids: CASSGNYEQYF.

Considering frequency, this clonotype is large. The genes are TRBV20-1 and TRBJ2-1; absent DNA, TCRdb's TRBD1 call cannot be checked. CDR3 length: 16 residues. Germline-derived CDR1 and CDR2 are DFQATT and SNEGSKA (reference sequence). CDR3 residues: CSARGETGRSYNEQFF.

Judged by frequency, this clonotype is medium-sized. The chain recombines TRBV7-8 with TRBJ1-2. The CDR3 has 15 amino acids. CDR1 and CDR2 (germline): SGHVS, FQNEAQ. The CDR3 loop reads CASSSREGIDYGYTF.

The gene calls are TRBV12-3 or TRBV12-4 and TRBJ2-7; with no DNA, the TCRdb D assignment of TRBD2 cannot be verified. The CDR3 loop spans 17 amino acids. The CDR3 protein is CASSFCQDWMEGYEQYF.

Judged by frequency, this clonotype is large. The genes are TRBV5-1 and TRBJ1-5. The CDR3 totals 14 residues. The V gene's germline CDR1 is SGHRS and CDR2 YFSETQ. CDR3 region: CASSLEPSNQPQHF.

This clonotype ranks as medium-sized in terms of frequency. V and J are TRBV19 and TRBJ2-3. CDR1 and CDR2 (germline): LNHDA, SQIVND (reference sequence). The CDR3 length is 15 residues. This CDR3 is CASSMDTATTDTQYF.

This clonotype is deemed medium-sized by its frequency. The chain carries TRBV24-1 and TRBJ2-2. This CDR3 has 14 residues. Germline assignment: CDR1 KGHDR and CDR2 SFDVKD. CDR3 sequence: CATSGRSNTGELFF.

CDR3 loop: CASSSPNQPHF. The chain has TRBV6-5 and TRBJ1-5. Germline CDR1 MNHEY, CDR2 SVGAGI. This CDR3 is 11 amino acids long.